A selection of T cell receptor beta chains follows, all from one sample in a study of beta chain features in type 1 diabetes. Libraries were prepared by immunoSEQ multiplex PCR; TCRdb keeps only in-frame clonotypes and omits some of them. This sample has over 500,000 clones, with less than 20% found just once. Sequenced sample: naive CD4+ T cells from blood. All receptors derive from a man aged 18 to 29 in good health. The CDR3 runs from the conserved cysteine through the conserved F or W. The D gene is left open where the match is weak. Expanded clones are given a class, and other clones once, few, many or no size at all.

v_gene: TRBV6-5; d_gene: TRBD1; j_gene: TRBJ1-2; abundance: -; CDR3nt: TGTGCCGCCACCGGGACAGGGGTTGGGAGCTATGGCTACACCTTC; CDR3aa: CAATGTGVGSYGYTF
v_gene: TRBV5-1; d_gene: -; j_gene: TRBJ2-3; abundance: few; CDR3nt: TGCGCCAGCAGCTCCGACAGGTTGCAGTATTTT; CDR3aa: CASSSDRLQYF
v_gene: TRBV7-8; d_gene: -; j_gene: TRBJ1-1; abundance: few; CDR3nt: TGTGCCAGCAGCTTAGCGGGAAGGGGAAAGGGGAGGACTGAAGCTTTCTTT; CDR3aa: CASSLAGRGKGRTEAFF
v_gene: TRBV4-3; d_gene: TRBD2; j_gene: TRBJ2-3; abundance: few; CDR3nt: TGCGCCAGCAGCCGGGTAGCGGGCGCAGATACGCAGTATTTT; CDR3aa: CASSRVAGADTQYF
v_gene: TRBV20-1; d_gene: -; j_gene: TRBJ1-2; abundance: -; CDR3nt: TGCAGTGGCAGGGCGGGTTATGGCTACACCTTC; CDR3aa: CSGRAGYGYTF
v_gene: TRBV30; d_gene: -; j_gene: TRBJ2-3; abundance: few; CDR3nt: TGTGCCTGGAGTGCCAAAGATACGCAGTATTTT; CDR3aa: CAWSAKDTQYF
v_gene: TRBV7-2; d_gene: -; j_gene: TRBJ2-7; abundance: -; CDR3nt: TGTGCCAGCAGCTCCTTCCGCGGTTCCGAGCAGTACTTC; CDR3aa: CASSSFRGSEQYF
v_gene: TRBV18; d_gene: -; j_gene: TRBJ2-4; abundance: -; CDR3nt: TGTGCCAGCTCACCAGAGGGTCAACTAGCCAAAAACATTCAGTACTTC; CDR3aa: CASSPEGQLAKNIQYF
v_gene: TRBV11-2; d_gene: -; j_gene: TRBJ1-2; abundance: -; CDR3nt: TGTGCCAGCAGCCTTAGGGCCCTAGGCTATGGCTACACCTTC; CDR3aa: CASSLRALGYGYTF
v_gene: TRBV7-2; d_gene: -; j_gene: TRBJ2-7; abundance: few; CDR3nt: TGTGCCAGCAGCTTAGCGCTCGTAGGACGGCAGTACTTC; CDR3aa: CASSLALVGRQYF
v_gene: TRBV5-1; d_gene: -; j_gene: TRBJ2-5; abundance: -; CDR3nt: TGCGCCAGCAGCTTTCAAGGGGTAGGAGAGACCCAGTACTTC; CDR3aa: CASSFQGVGETQYF
v_gene: TRBV4-2; d_gene: -; j_gene: TRBJ1-1; abundance: -; CDR3nt: TGTGCCAGCAGCCAAGATGGGTGGAGGGAAGCTTTCTTT; CDR3aa: CASSQDGWREAFF
v_gene: TRBV4-3; d_gene: -; j_gene: TRBJ2-3; abundance: many; CDR3nt: TGCGCCAGCAGCCAAGGAGCGGCTAGCACAGATACGCAGTATTTT; CDR3aa: CASSQGAASTDTQYF
v_gene: TRBV15; d_gene: -; j_gene: TRBJ1-2; abundance: few; CDR3nt: TGTGCCACCAGCAGAGATCGGAAGGGGCCCGGCTACACCTTC; CDR3aa: CATSRDRKGPGYTF
v_gene: TRBV30; d_gene: -; j_gene: TRBJ1-1; abundance: -; CDR3nt: TGTGCCTGGAGTGTTCGGGGGTTGAACACTGAAGCTTTCTTT; CDR3aa: CAWSVRGLNTEAFF
v_gene: TRBV6-6; d_gene: -; j_gene: TRBJ2-2; abundance: -; CDR3nt: TGTGCCAGCAGTTACGAGGCGGCCGGGGAGCTGTTTTTT; CDR3aa: CASSYEAAGELFF
v_gene: TRBV20-1; d_gene: -; j_gene: TRBJ2-7; abundance: few; CDR3nt: TGCAGTGCTAGACGGGTGGACGAGCAGTACTTC; CDR3aa: CSARRVDEQYF
v_gene: TRBV18; d_gene: -; j_gene: TRBJ1-5; abundance: -; CDR3nt: TGTGCCAGCTCACCGTCTATTGGAGGGACGGGCAATCAGCCCCAGCATTTT; CDR3aa: CASSPSIGGTGNQPQHF
v_gene: TRBV5-1; d_gene: -; j_gene: TRBJ2-5; abundance: -; CDR3nt: TGCGCCAGCAGCTTGATTATCGGGGACTCCCAAGAGACCCAGTACTTC; CDR3aa: CASSLIIGDSQETQYF
v_gene: TRBV19; d_gene: -; j_gene: TRBJ2-7; abundance: -; CDR3nt: TGTGCCAGTAGGGCCCGCTGGGGTGCCTACGAGCAGTACTTC; CDR3aa: CASRARWGAYEQYF
v_gene: TRBV7-3; d_gene: -; j_gene: TRBJ2-2; abundance: -; CDR3nt: TGTGCCAGCAGGTCCGGGCCCCCGAACACCGGGGAGCTGTTTTTT; CDR3aa: CASRSGPPNTGELFF
v_gene: TRBV19; d_gene: TRBD1; j_gene: TRBJ2-7; abundance: few; CDR3nt: TGTGCCAGTAGACTAACCCGGACAGGGAGCGACGAGCAGTACTTC; CDR3aa: CASRLTRTGSDEQYF
v_gene: TRBV5-1; d_gene: -; j_gene: TRBJ2-3; abundance: -; CDR3nt: TGCGCCAGCAGACCGAGCACAGATACGCAGTATTTT; CDR3aa: CASRPSTDTQYF
v_gene: TRBV7-2; d_gene: -; j_gene: TRBJ1-2; abundance: -; CDR3nt: TGTGCCAGCAGCCTGGACAGTCACTATGGCTACACCTTC; CDR3aa: CASSLDSHYGYTF
v_gene: TRBV9; d_gene: -; j_gene: TRBJ1-2; abundance: few; CDR3nt: TGTGCCAGCAGCGATACAGACGAATATGGCTACACCTTC; CDR3aa: CASSDTDEYGYTF
v_gene: TRBV11-2; d_gene: -; j_gene: TRBJ2-3; abundance: -; CDR3nt: TGTGCCAGCAGCTTGCGAATTACAGGGGATACGCAGTATTTT; CDR3aa: CASSLRITGDTQYF
v_gene: TRBV7-3; d_gene: -; j_gene: TRBJ1-1; abundance: -; CDR3nt: TGTGCCAGCAGCTTTCGCCCCGACGGTGAAGCTTTCTTT; CDR3aa: CASSFRPDGEAFF
v_gene: TRBV7-2; d_gene: -; j_gene: TRBJ1-1; abundance: -; CDR3nt: TGTGCCAGCAGCTTTGGGGCAGCGACTCCTTTGGGCACTGAAGCTTTCTTT; CDR3aa: CASSFGAATPLGTEAFF
v_gene: TRBV14; d_gene: -; j_gene: TRBJ1-2; abundance: few; CDR3nt: TGTGCCAGCAGCCGGGCAGCTAACTATGGCTACACCTTC; CDR3aa: CASSRAANYGYTF
v_gene: TRBV7-3; d_gene: -; j_gene: TRBJ2-3; abundance: -; CDR3nt: TGTGCCAGCAGCCCTCGCGGAAGCGCCACGCATACGCAGTATTTT; CDR3aa: CASSPRGSATHTQYF
v_gene: TRBV7-9; d_gene: TRBD2; j_gene: TRBJ2-4; abundance: many; CDR3nt: TGTGCCAGCACCATGACTAGCGGGTCCAAAAACATTCAGTACTTC; CDR3aa: CASTMTSGSKNIQYF
v_gene: TRBV11-2; d_gene: TRBD1; j_gene: TRBJ2-3; abundance: few; CDR3nt: TGTGCCAGCAGCCGGACAGGAATTTCTAGCACAGATACGCAGTATTTT; CDR3aa: CASSRTGISSTDTQYF
v_gene: TRBV6-5; d_gene: -; j_gene: TRBJ2-6; abundance: few; CDR3nt: TGTGCCAGCAGCCGACAGGAATCAAGGGCCAACGTCCTGACTTTC; CDR3aa: CASSRQESRANVLTF
v_gene: TRBV5-1; d_gene: TRBD1; j_gene: TRBJ2-5; abundance: few; CDR3nt: TGCGCCAGCAGCCCGGGGACAGCTCAAGAGACCCAGTACTTC; CDR3aa: CASSPGTAQETQYF
v_gene: TRBV19; d_gene: -; j_gene: TRBJ1-1; abundance: -; CDR3nt: TGTGCCAGTAGTATAAGAGGGAACACTGAAGCTTTCTTT; CDR3aa: CASSIRGNTEAFF
v_gene: TRBV6-7; d_gene: TRBD1; j_gene: TRBJ1-2; abundance: few; CDR3nt: TGTGCCAGCAGTTCGACAGGGAATGGCTACACCTTC; CDR3aa: CASSSTGNGYTF
v_gene: TRBV27; d_gene: TRBD1; j_gene: TRBJ2-4; abundance: few; CDR3nt: TGTGCCAGCAGCCCCCCGGGACAGGGTTTGGGAATAGCCAAAAACATTCAGTACTTC; CDR3aa: CASSPPGQGLGIAKNIQYF
v_gene: TRBV4-3; d_gene: -; j_gene: TRBJ2-7; abundance: -; CDR3nt: TGCGCCAGCAGCCTCGGACGGAGCAAGTACGAGCAGTACTTC; CDR3aa: CASSLGRSKYEQYF
v_gene: TRBV7-2; d_gene: TRBD1; j_gene: TRBJ1-2; abundance: -; CDR3nt: TGTGCCAGCAGCTTAGGCCCGGGACAGGGACATGGCTACACCTTC; CDR3aa: CASSLGPGQGHGYTF
v_gene: TRBV7-2; d_gene: -; j_gene: TRBJ2-7; abundance: once; CDR3nt: TGTGCCAGCAGCTTATCAGGGAACAGACAGTACGAGCAGTACTTC; CDR3aa: CASSLSGNRQYEQYF
v_gene: TRBV28; d_gene: -; j_gene: TRBJ2-1; abundance: many; CDR3nt: TGTGCCAGCACCGGGCAATTGATGAATGAGCAGTTCTTC; CDR3aa: CASTGQLMNEQFF
v_gene: TRBV4-2; d_gene: -; j_gene: TRBJ2-5; abundance: few; CDR3nt: TGTGCCAGCAGCCAAGACCACGGCTTGCCAGAGACCCAGTACTTC; CDR3aa: CASSQDHGLPETQYF
v_gene: TRBV18; d_gene: TRBD1; j_gene: TRBJ1-1; abundance: few; CDR3nt: TGTGCCAGCTCACCAGGACAGGGAAGGACTGAAGCTTTCTTT; CDR3aa: CASSPGQGRTEAFF
v_gene: TRBV6-6; d_gene: -; j_gene: TRBJ1-5; abundance: -; CDR3nt: TGTGCCAGCAGTTACTCCAGACCTGACAATCAGCCCCAGCATTTT; CDR3aa: CASSYSRPDNQPQHF
v_gene: TRBV28; d_gene: -; j_gene: TRBJ1-4; abundance: few; CDR3nt: TGTGCCAGCAGTTTCGGGTTGTGGGGCGTCCGGAATGAAAAACTGTTTTTT; CDR3aa: CASSFGLWGVRNEKLFF
v_gene: TRBV4-1; d_gene: TRBD1; j_gene: TRBJ1-4; abundance: few; CDR3nt: TGCGCCAGCAGCCAAATTGGGACAGGGGGTGAAAAACTGTTTTTT; CDR3aa: CASSQIGTGGEKLFF
v_gene: TRBV7-7; d_gene: TRBD2; j_gene: TRBJ2-3; abundance: few; CDR3nt: TGTGCTAGCAGCCCCCGGCTAGCGGGGGGCACAGATACGCAGTATTTT; CDR3aa: CASSPRLAGGTDTQYF
v_gene: TRBV9; d_gene: TRBD1; j_gene: TRBJ2-7; abundance: few; CDR3nt: TGTGCCAGCAGCGTAGGAGGACAGGGATCCCTCTACGAGCAGTACTTC; CDR3aa: CASSVGGQGSLYEQYF
v_gene: TRBV4-1; d_gene: TRBD2; j_gene: TRBJ2-3; abundance: few; CDR3nt: TGCGCCAGCAGCCCTTCCCGGACTAGCGGGAGCCCAGATACGCAGTATTTT; CDR3aa: CASSPSRTSGSPDTQYF
v_gene: TRBV4-2; d_gene: -; j_gene: TRBJ1-2; abundance: -; CDR3nt: TGTGCCAGCAGCCAAGAGAGACGGGAACTCTATGGCTACACCTTC; CDR3aa: CASSQERRELYGYTF